This T cell receptor (beta chain) was retrieved from a study of blood T cell repertoires in COVID-19. Study at large: Researchers got acute and convalescent COVID-19 samples from the United States, Italy and Spain. Sources were T cells, B-cell-depleted T cells, or PBMCs; the material itself was cDNA or gDNA.

The CDR3 covers 11 residues. Looked up from germline, CDR1 is DFQATT and CDR2 is SNEGSKA (reference sequence). The V gene lost 4 bases and the J gene lost 9 bases, with 10 bases spanning the gap. Original data processing: Reference gene primer amplification gave estimated nucleated cell counts. Profiling relied on immunoSEQ multiplex PCR, and the TCRdb table lists in-frame clones only, not all of them. V, J and clone size reflect that table, while D and trimming were determined from the DNA. Seen here are some 150,000 clones, roughly 80% observed once, and the top ten hold roughly 4%. What was sequenced was peripheral blood. The V and J genes are TRBV20-1 and TRBJ2-1; tentative D call: TRBD2 (6 bases). This receptor was identified in a woman aged 80 or over with acute or convalescent COVID-19. CDR3 coding DNA: TGCAGTGCTATGGCGGGGCTTGAGCAGTTCTTC. It yields the protein CSAMAGLEQFF.